This entry concerns a single TCR beta chain. Antigen unknown. This clone may be a read error of a much larger clone one base away. Clones were sequenced by immunoSEQ multiplex PCR, and TCRdb holds only the in-frame ones, with some missing. The sample shows about 130,000 clones, around 80% of them seen only once. This CDR3 region has 14 residues. Per germline, CDR1 SGHTA and CDR2 FQGTGA. The V and J ends lost 5 bases and 2 bases respectively, with 12 bases between them. The data stem from a study of cytomegalovirus exposure and HLA in healthy donors. Study results and limitations: According to the study, roughly 160 TCR beta chains were cytomegalovirus-associated.

The receptor was derived from a man aged 25 to 40 in good health and CMV-seropositive. This chain links TRBV7-3 with TRBJ1-2; the D gene is possibly TRBD1 (6 bases). What was sequenced was PBMCs. The CDR3 sequence: CASSPQQGNYGYTF. The DNA of the CDR3 is TGTGCCAGCAGCCCCCAACAGGGAAACTATGGCTACACCTTC.